These 20 T cell receptor beta chains originate from one sample sequenced in a study of preoperative IRX-2 immunotherapy in early breast cancer. The treatment here: preoperative locoregional IRX-2 cytokine immunotherapy. Assay: immunoSEQ multiplex PCR; the TCRdb copy retains only in-frame clones and omits some. The data show about 38,000 clones, with roughly four fifths seen just once and roughly 1.5% held by the top ten. Specimen: lymph node tissue, collected after IRX-2 immunotherapy. The receptor set was obtained from a human donor with breast cancer.

In DNA form, the CDR3 reads TGTGCCAGCAGCCCTAAATTCGCCTCTGGAAACACCATATATTTT. The encoded protein is CASSPKFASGNTIYF. This sequence joins TRBV11-3 and TRBJ1-3; D is ambiguous. The CDR3 consists of 15 residues. Trimming removed 5 bases at V and 0 bases at J, with 11 bases between. Per germline, CDR1 SGHNT and CDR2 YENEEA.

The chain couples TRBV5-1 to TRBJ1-2, with a tentative D call TRBD1 (5 bases). CDR3 length equals 14 residues. V was cut by 6 bases and J by 0 bases, with 12 bases left in between. Germline CDR1 reads SGHRS; CDR2 reads YFSETQ. This CDR3 reads CASKSTGTNYGYTF. CDR3 nucleotide sequence: TGCGCCAGCAAATCCACAGGAACTAACTATGGCTACACCTTC.

The chain links TRBV5-1 to TRBJ2-1, with D possibly TRBD2 on 6 matching bases. In germline, CDR1 is SGHRS, CDR2 YFSETQ. The V end was cut by 4 bases, the J end by 1 base, with 12 bases between. The CDR3 runs 15 residues. The DNA for the CDR3 is TGCGCCAGCAGCCGGGACTTCCAATCCTACAATGAGCAGTTCTTC. Its translation is CASSRDFQSYNEQFF.

The gene calls are TRBV22-1 and TRBJ1-2. TRBV22-1 is designated a pseudogene. The CDR3 has 15 residues. Written as DNA, the CDR3 is TGTGCCAGCACCCCGGTTGGGGGATCGAACTATGGCTACACCTTC. Amino acid sequence: CASTPVGGSNYGYTF.

CDR3 in DNA: TGTGCCAGCTCGATTTGGTCGGGGGCCTCCGGGTATGGCTACACCTTC. The encoded protein is CASSIWSGASGYGYTF. The J gene is TRBJ1-2, the V gene TRBV18, with a possible D match to TRBD1 (6 bases). The CDR3 extends over 16 amino acids. Deletions cut 6 bases from V and 5 bases from J, with 22 bases between. CDR1 is KGHSH, CDR2 LQKENI, per germline.

This chain joins TRBV4-1 and TRBJ2-7; D call uncertain. Trimming stripped 1 base from V and 0 bases from J, with 10 bases between. Per the germline V gene, CDR1 is MGHRA and CDR2 is YSYEKL. The CDR3 runs to 15 residues. The CDR3, as DNA: TGCGCCAGCAGCCAAGCGGGTTCCAGCTCCTACGAGCAGTACTTC. Amino acids: CASSQAGSSSYEQYF.

For the CDR3, the DNA is TGCGCCAGCAGCCATCGAGGTCGGGAGACCCAGTACTTC. The encoded protein is CASSHRGRETQYF. V is TRBV1 and J is TRBJ2-5; the listed D gene, TRBD2, was not tested against the DNA. TRBV1 is noted as a pseudogene. This CDR3 spans 13 amino acids.

The V gene is TRBV11-3, the J gene TRBJ2-5; 12 bases line up with TRBD1. The ends lost 3 bases at V and 4 bases at J; junction bases unmatched: 6. Germline assignment: CDR1 SGHNT and CDR2 YENEEA. The CDR3 runs to 16 residues. CDR3 in amino acids: CASSFTGTGGAETQYF. CDR3 nucleotide sequence: TGTGCCAGCAGCTTTACCGGGACAGGGGGCGCAGAGACCCAGTACTTC.

The chain has TRBV7-2 and TRBJ1-4; perhaps TRBD1 as D (5 bases). Germline lookup yields CDR1 SGHTA and CDR2 FQGNSA. The CDR3 is 14 residues long. V was clipped by 5 bases and J by 10 bases, with 17 bases between them. The CDR3 loop is CASSAGEVRGKLFF. Written as DNA, the CDR3 is TGTGCCAGCAGCGCGGGGGAGGTCCGCGGAAAACTGTTTTTT.

The genes are TRBV5-1 and TRBJ2-1; 7 nucleotides line up with TRBD1. The CDR3 is made up of 16 amino acids. The V gene's germline CDR1 is SGHRS and CDR2 YFSETQ. The J segment lost 1 base and the V segment lost 4 bases, leaving 8 bases of the junction unmatched. CDR3 residues: CASSTAGGPSYNEQFF. The CDR3 DNA reads as TGCGCCAGCAGCACGGCAGGGGGACCTTCCTACAATGAGCAGTTCTTC. Variable domain in full (rest from reference TRBV5-1 and TRBJ2-1): KAGVTQTPRYLIKTRGQQVTLSCSPISGHRSVSWYQQTPGQGLQFLFEYFSETQRNKGNFPGRFSGRQFSNSRSEMNVSTLELGDSALYLCASSTAGGPSYNEQFFGPGTRLTVL.

The J gene is TRBJ2-7, the V gene TRBV27; D is ambiguous. Trimming shortened V by 4 bases and J by 1 base, and 8 bases separated the two germline ends. Germline loops: CDR1 MNHEY, CDR2 SMNVEV (reference sequence). The CDR3 is made up of 13 amino acids. CDR3 residues: CASSSSGSYEQYF. As DNA, the CDR3 is TGTGCCAGCAGTTCTTCAGGTTCCTACGAGCAGTACTTC.

The J gene is TRBJ1-6, the V gene TRBV19, with D hard to call. V lost 5 bases to trimming and J lost 3 bases, with 14 bases between them. This CDR3 spans 16 amino acids. The germline gives CDR1 LNHDA, CDR2 SQIVND (reference sequence). CDR3 in amino acids: CASSPDRARYNSPLHF. Here the CDR3 DNA reads TGTGCCAGTAGTCCGGATAGGGCTCGCTATAATTCACCCCTCCACTTT. Full variable domain (rest looked up from reference TRBV19 and TRBJ1-6): DGGITQSPKYLFRKEGQNVTLSCEQNLNHDAMYWYRQDPGQGLRLIYYSQIVNDFQKGDIAEGYSVSREKKESFPLTVTSAQKNPTAFYLCASSPDRARYNSPLHFGNGTRLTVT.

The CDR3 DNA sequence: TGTGCCAGCAGTTACTCGACAGCTGTCAACTATGGCTACACCTTC. Its translation: CASSYSTAVNYGYTF. The gene calls are TRBV6-8 and TRBJ1-2; TRBD1 might be the D (5 bases). From germline, CDR1 is MNHGY and CDR2 SAAAGT. V lost 0 bases and J 2 bases, leaving 10 bases between the germline ends. CDR3 size: 15 residues.

The V call is TRBV28, the J call TRBJ1-5; D unresolved. The V gene lost 6 bases and the J gene lost 4 bases, with 16 bases spanning the gap. Germline assignment: CDR1 MDHEN and CDR2 SYDVKM. The CDR3 contains 15 residues. CDR3 residues: CASRDPNLANQPQHF. Here the CDR3 DNA reads TGTGCCAGCAGGGACCCGAACCTAGCTAATCAGCCCCAGCATTTT.

The V and J genes are TRBV10-2 and TRBJ1-2; TRBD1 matches 7 bases. The CDR3 is 15 amino acids. CDR1 and CDR2 (germline): WSHSY, SAAADI. The V and J ends lost 6 bases and 8 bases, in that order; junction bases with no gene match: 15. For the CDR3, the DNA is TGCGCCAGCAGGATCAAGGACAGGCCGATAGAAGGCTACACCTTC. As protein: CASRIKDRPIEGYTF.

V gene TRBV11-3 combines with J gene TRBJ1-1; 7 positions match TRBD1. V trimming: 5 bases; J trimming: 7 bases; junction bases outside the gene matches: 25. The CDR3 contains 19 residues. The V gene's germline CDR1 is SGHNT and CDR2 YENEEA. CDR3 amino acids: CASSPHSTGQEWEGSEAFF. CDR3 sequence (DNA): TGTGCCAGCAGCCCACATTCGACAGGGCAAGAGTGGGAGGGGAGTGAAGCTTTCTTT.

The chain employs TRBV9 and TRBJ2-5, with 11 positions matching TRBD2. This CDR3 contains 17 residues. CDR1 SGDLS and CDR2 YYNGEE come from the germline V gene. With 0 bases clipped from V and 1 base from J, the junction kept 5 bases outside the gene matches. CDR3 DNA sequence: TGTGCCAGCAGCGTAGGAATAGCGGGGGGGCTCCAAGAGACCCAGTACTTC. This codes for CASSVGIAGGLQETQYF. The whole variable domain, remainder taken from reference TRBV9 and TRBJ2-5, is DSGVTQTPKHLITATGQRVTLRCSPRSGDLSVYWYQQSLDQGLQFLIQYYNGEERAKGNILERFSAQQFPDLHSELNLSSLELGDSALYFCASSVGIAGGLQETQYFGPGTRLLVL.

The CDR3 nucleotides are TGTGCCAGCAGCCCCCCCGTAGAGGAAGGGGGCCACGAGCAGTACTTC. Translating it yields CASSPPVEEGGHEQYF. The chain is built from TRBV28 and TRBJ2-7; 7 bases match TRBD1. Germline V lookup: CDR1 MDHEN, CDR2 SYDVKM. This CDR3 is built from 16 residues. V shed 6 bases, J shed 5 bases, and the junction held 16 bases outside the gene matches.

The rearrangement links TRBV6-8 to TRBJ2-3, with D maybe TRBD1 (6 bases). CDR1 and CDR2 (germline): MNHGY, SAAAGT. This CDR3 is built from 16 residues. The germline V and J ends were trimmed by 5 bases and 2 bases, with 17 bases remaining between them. Written as DNA, the CDR3 is TGTGCCAGCAGTGTTTGGGGCAGGGGAGTCACAGATACGCAGTATTTT. This sequence encodes CASSVWGRGVTDTQYF.

The chain has TRBV6-8 and TRBJ1-1, with TRBD1 matching 7 bases. The J segment lost 4 bases and the V segment lost 5 bases, leaving 10 bases of the junction unmatched. Germline V gene sequence: CDR1 MNHGY, CDR2 SAAAGT. The CDR3 loop spans 15 amino acids. CDR3 region: CASSPQGVVVTEAFF. Here the CDR3 DNA reads TGTGCCAGCAGTCCGCAGGGGGTTGTTGTCACTGAAGCTTTCTTT.